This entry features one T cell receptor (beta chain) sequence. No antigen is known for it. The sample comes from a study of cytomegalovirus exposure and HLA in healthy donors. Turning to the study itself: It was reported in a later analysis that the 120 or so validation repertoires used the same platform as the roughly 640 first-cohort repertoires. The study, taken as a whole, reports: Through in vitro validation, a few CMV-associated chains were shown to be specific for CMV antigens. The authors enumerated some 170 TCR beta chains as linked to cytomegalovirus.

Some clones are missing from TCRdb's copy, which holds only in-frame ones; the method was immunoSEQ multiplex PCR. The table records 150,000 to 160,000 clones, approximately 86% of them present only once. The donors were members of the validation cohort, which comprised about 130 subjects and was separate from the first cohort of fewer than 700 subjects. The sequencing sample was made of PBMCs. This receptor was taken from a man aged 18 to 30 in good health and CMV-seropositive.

CDR3 amino acids: CASSQENYLAYNEQFF. The DNA for the CDR3 is TGTGCCAGCAGCCAAGAGAACTACCTTGCCTACAATGAGCAGTTCTTC. The chain joins TRBV14 to TRBJ2-1; D is unresolved. Germline assignment: CDR1 SGHDN and CDR2 FVKESK. The V end lost 0 bases, the J end lost 2 bases, and 11 bases lay between the germline ends. This CDR3 is built from 16 residues.